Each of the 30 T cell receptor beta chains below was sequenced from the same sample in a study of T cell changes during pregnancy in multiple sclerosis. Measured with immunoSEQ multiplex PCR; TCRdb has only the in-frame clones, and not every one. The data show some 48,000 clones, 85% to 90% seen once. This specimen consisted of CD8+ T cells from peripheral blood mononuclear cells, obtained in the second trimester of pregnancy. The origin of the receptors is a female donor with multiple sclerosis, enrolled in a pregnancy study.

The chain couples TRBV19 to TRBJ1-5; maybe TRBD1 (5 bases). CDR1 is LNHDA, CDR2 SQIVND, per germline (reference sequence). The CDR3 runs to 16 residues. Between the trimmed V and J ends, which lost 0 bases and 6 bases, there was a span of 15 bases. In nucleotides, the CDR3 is TGTGCCAGTAGTATAGACACCTCAGGGTGGGTTCAGCCCCAGCATTTT. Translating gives CASSIDTSGWVQPQHF.

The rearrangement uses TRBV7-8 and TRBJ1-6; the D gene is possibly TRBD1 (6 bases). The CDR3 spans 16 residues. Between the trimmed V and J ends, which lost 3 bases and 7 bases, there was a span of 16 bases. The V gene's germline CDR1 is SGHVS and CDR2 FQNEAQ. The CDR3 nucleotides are TGTGCCAGCAGCTTTGTAGGCAGGGGAGAAAATTCACCCCTCCACTTT. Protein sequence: CASSFVGRGENSPLHF. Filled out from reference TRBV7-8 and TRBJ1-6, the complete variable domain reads GAGVSQSPRYKVAKRGQDVALRCDPISGHVSLFWYQQALGQGPEFLTYFQNEAQLDKSGLPSDRFFAERPEGSVSTLKIQRTQQEDSAVYLCASSFVGRGENSPLHFGNGTRLTVT.

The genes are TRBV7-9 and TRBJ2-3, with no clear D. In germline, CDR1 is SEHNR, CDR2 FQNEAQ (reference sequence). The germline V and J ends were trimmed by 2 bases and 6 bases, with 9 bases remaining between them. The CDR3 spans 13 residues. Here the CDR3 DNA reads TGTGCCAGCAGCTTATCGCTAGGCGATACGCAGTATTTT. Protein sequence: CASSLSLGDTQYF.

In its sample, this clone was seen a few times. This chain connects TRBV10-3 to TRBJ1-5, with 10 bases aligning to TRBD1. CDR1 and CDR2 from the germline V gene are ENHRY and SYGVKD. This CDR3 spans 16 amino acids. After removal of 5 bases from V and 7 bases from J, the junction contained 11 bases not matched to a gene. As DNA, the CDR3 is TGTGCCATCAGTAACCCGGGACAGGGGAGTAACCAGCCCCAGCATTTT. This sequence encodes CAISNPGQGSNQPQHF.

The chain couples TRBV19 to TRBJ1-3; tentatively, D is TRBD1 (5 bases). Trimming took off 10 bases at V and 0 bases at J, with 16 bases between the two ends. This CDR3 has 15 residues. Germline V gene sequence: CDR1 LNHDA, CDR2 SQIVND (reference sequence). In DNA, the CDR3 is TGTGCCACCCAATCTTGGGGGGGCTCTGGAAACACCATATATTTT. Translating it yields CATQSWGGSGNTIYF.

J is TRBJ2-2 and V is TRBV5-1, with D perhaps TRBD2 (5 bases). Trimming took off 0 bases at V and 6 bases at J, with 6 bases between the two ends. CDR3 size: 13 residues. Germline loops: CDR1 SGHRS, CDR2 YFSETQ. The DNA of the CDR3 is TGCGCCAGCAGCTTGGACGGGGCCGGGGAGCTGTTTTTT. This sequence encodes CASSLDGAGELFF.

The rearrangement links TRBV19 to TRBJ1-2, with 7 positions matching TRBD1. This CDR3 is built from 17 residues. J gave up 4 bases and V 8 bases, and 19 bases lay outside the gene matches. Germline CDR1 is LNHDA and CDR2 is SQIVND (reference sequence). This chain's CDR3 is CASGARGQRERAYGYTF. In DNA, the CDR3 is TGTGCCAGTGGCGCCAGGGGACAGCGTGAACGGGCCTATGGCTACACCTTC. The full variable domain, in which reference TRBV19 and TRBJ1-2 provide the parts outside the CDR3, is DGGITQSPKYLFRKEGQNVTLSCEQNLNHDAMYWYRQDPGQGLRLIYYSQIVNDFQKGDIAEGYSVSREKKESFPLTVTSAQKNPTAFYLCASGARGQRERAYGYTFGSGTRLTVV.

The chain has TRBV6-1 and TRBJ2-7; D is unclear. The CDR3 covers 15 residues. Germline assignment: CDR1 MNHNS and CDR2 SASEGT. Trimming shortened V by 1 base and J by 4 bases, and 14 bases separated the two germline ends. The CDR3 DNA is TGTGCCAGCAGTGAAGTTCAGGTAGGATTTTACGAGCAGTACTTC. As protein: CASSEVQVGFYEQYF.

The CDR3 bases are TGTGCCAGCAGCTTTATTAAGCGCGGGGAAACTGAAGCTTTCTTT. This gives the protein CASSFIKRGETEAFF. The chain links TRBV5-6 to TRBJ1-1; no definite D call. Per germline, CDR1 SGHDT and CDR2 YYEEEE. The germline V and J ends were trimmed by 2 bases and 5 bases, with 16 bases remaining between them. This CDR3 region has 15 residues. Supplemented by reference TRBV5-6 and TRBJ1-1, the full variable domain reads DAGVTQSPTHLIKTRGQQVTLRCSPKSGHDTVSWYQQALGQGPQFIFQYYEEEERQRGNFPDRFSGHQFPNYSSELNVNALLLGDSALYLCASSFIKRGETEAFFGQGTRLTVV.

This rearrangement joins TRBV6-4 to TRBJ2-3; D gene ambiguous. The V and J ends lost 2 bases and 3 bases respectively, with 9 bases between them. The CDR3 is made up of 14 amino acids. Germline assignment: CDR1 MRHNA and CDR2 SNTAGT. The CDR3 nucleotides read TGTGCCAGCAGTGACGATGCACAAACAGATACGCAGTATTTT. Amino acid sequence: CASSDDAQTDTQYF.

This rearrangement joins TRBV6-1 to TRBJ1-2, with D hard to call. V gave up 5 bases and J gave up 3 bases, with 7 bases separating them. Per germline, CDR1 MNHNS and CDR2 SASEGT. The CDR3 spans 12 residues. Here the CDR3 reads CASSLQHYGYTF. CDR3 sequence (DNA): TGTGCCAGCAGTCTACAGCACTATGGCTACACCTTC.

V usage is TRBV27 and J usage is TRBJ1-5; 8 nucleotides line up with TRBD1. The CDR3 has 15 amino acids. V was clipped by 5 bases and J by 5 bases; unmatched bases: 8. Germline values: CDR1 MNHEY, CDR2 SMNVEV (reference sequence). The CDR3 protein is CASSQGALSDQPQHF. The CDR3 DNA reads TGTGCCAGCAGTCAGGGGGCTCTAAGCGATCAGCCCCAGCATTTT.

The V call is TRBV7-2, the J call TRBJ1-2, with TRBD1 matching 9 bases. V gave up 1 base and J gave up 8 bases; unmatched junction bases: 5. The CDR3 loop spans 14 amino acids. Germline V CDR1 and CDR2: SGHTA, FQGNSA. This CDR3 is CASSLVQGAPGYTF. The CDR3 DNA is TGTGCCAGCAGCTTAGTACAGGGGGCGCCGGGCTACACCTTC.

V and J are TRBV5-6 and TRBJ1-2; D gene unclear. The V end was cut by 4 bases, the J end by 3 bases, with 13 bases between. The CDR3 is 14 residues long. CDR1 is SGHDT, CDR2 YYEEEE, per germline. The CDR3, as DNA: TGTGCCAGCAGCAAGGAAGGCGGATACTATGGCTACACCTTC. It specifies CASSKEGGYYGYTF.

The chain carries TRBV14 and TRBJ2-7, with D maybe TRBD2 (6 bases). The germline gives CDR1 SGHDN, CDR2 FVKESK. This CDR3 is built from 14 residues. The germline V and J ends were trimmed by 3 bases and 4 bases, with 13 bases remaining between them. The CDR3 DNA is TGTGCCAGCAGCCATCGACTAGATCTTTACGAGCAGTACTTC. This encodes CASSHRLDLYEQYF.

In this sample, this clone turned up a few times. The chain's CDR3 is CASSARISGDTDTQYF. As DNA, the CDR3 is TGTGCCAGCAGTGCCCGGATTAGCGGGGACACAGATACGCAGTATTTT. The chain carries TRBV5-6 and TRBJ2-3; 8 bases line up with TRBD2. CDR1 and CDR2 from the germline V gene are SGHDT and YYEEEE. The CDR3 has 16 residues. The V and J ends lost 5 bases and 2 bases, in that order; junction bases with no gene match: 10.

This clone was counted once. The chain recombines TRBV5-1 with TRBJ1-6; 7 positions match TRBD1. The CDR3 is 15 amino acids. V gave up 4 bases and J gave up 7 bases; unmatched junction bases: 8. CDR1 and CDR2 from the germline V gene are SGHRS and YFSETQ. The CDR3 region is CASSPYRGVNSPLHF. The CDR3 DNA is TGCGCCAGCAGCCCCTACAGGGGCGTGAATTCACCCCTCCACTTT.

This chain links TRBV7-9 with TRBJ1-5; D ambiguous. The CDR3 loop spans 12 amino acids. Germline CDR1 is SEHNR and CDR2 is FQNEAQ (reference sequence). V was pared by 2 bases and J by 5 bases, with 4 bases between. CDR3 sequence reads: CASSLPDQPQHF. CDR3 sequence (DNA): TGTGCCAGCAGCTTACCAGATCAGCCCCAGCATTTT.

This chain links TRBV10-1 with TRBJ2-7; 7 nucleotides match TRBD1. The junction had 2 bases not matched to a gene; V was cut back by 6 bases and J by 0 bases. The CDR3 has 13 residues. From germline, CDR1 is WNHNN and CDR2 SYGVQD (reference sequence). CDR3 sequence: CASSGDSSYEQYF. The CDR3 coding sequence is TGCGCCAGCAGCGGGGACAGCTCCTACGAGCAGTACTTC.

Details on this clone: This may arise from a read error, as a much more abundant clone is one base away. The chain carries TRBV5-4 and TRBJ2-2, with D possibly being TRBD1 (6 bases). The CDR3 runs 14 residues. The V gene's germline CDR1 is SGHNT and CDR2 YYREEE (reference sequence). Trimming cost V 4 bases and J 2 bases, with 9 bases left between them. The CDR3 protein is CASSVQGNTGELFF. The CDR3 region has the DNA TGTGCCAGCAGCGTACAGGGTAACACCGGGGAGCTGTTTTTT.

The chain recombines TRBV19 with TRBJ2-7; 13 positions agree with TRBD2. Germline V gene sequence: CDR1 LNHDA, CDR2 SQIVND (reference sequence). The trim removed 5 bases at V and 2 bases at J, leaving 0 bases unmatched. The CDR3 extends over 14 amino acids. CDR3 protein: CASSGTSGTYEQYF. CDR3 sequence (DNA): TGTGCCAGTAGTGGGACTAGCGGGACCTACGAGCAGTACTTC.

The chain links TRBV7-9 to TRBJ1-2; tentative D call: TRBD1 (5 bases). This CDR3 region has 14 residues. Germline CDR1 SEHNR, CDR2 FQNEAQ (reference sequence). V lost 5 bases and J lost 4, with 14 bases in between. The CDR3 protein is CASSAFEGAYGYTF. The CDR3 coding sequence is TGTGCCAGCAGCGCGTTCGAAGGGGCCTATGGCTACACCTTC.

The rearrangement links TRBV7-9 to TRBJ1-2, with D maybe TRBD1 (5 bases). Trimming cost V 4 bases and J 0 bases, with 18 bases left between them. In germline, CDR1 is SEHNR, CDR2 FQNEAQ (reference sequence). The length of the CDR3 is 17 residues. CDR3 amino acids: CASSSQQAPATNYGYTF. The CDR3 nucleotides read TGTGCCAGCAGCTCCCAACAGGCGCCAGCTACTAACTATGGCTACACCTTC.

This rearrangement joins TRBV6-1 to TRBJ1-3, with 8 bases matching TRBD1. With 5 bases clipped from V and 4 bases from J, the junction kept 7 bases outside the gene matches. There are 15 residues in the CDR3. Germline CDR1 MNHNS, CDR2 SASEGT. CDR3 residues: CASSPGTGSGNTIYF. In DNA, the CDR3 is TGTGCCAGCAGTCCCGGGACAGGTTCCGGAAACACCATATATTTT.

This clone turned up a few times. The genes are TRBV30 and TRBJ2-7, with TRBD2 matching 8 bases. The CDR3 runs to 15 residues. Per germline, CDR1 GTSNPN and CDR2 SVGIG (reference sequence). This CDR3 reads CACEGFREGIYEQYF. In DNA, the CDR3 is TGTGCTTGTGAAGGGTTCCGGGAGGGCATCTACGAGCAGTACTTC.

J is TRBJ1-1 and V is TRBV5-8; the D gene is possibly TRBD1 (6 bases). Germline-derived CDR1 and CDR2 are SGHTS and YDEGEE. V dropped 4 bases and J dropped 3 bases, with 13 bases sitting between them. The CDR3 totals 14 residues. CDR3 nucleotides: TGTGCCAGCAGCCCCCCGGACAGCTACACTGAAGCTTTCTTT. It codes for CASSPPDSYTEAFF.

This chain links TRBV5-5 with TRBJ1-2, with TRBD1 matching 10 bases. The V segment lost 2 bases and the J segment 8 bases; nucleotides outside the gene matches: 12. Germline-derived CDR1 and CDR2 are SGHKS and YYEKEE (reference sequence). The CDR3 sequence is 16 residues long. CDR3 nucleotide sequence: TGTGCCAGCAGCTTAGGGACAGGGGATCGACTTTGGGGCTACACCTTC. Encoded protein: CASSLGTGDRLWGYTF.

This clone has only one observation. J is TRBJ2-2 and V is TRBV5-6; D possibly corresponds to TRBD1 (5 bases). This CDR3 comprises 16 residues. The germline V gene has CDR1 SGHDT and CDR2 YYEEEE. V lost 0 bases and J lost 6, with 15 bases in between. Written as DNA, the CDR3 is TGTGCCAGCAGCTTGGGTGTGCAGGGTGCCCCCGGGGAGCTGTTTTTT. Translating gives CASSLGVQGAPGELFF.

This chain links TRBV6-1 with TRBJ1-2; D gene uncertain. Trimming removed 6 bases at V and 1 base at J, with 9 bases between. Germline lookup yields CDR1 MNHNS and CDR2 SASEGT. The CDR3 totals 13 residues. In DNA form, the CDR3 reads TGTGCCAGCAGCGACCTAGATAACTATGGCTACACCTTC. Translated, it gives CASSDLDNYGYTF.

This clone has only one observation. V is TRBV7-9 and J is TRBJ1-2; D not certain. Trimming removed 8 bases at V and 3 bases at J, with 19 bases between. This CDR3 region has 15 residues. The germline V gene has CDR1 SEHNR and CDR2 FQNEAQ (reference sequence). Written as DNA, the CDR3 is TGTGCCAGCGGTTCTTCGATTTTGGCGGACTATGGCTACACCTTC. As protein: CASGSSILADYGYTF. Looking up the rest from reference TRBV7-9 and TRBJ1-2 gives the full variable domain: DTGVSQNPRHKITKRGQNVTFRCDPISEHNRLYWYRQTLGQGPEFLTYFQNEAQLEKSRLLSDRFSAERPKGSFSTLEIQRTEQGDSAMYLCASGSSILADYGYTFGSGTRLTVV.